This TCR beta chain derives from a study of shared clonotypes between healthy human individuals. An assay was performed, and its level was deep. Clones were sequenced by immunoSEQ multiplex PCR, and TCRdb holds only the in-frame ones, with some missing. Of approximately 500,000 clones listed, 90% to 96% are singletons. On this clone: Its antigen remains unknown.

Study-level points and caveats: Depth was large, yet rarefaction showed that sorted-subset sequencing was incomplete.

V lost 3 bases, J lost 3 bases, and 12 bases lay in between. The CDR3 length is 16 residues. Germline-derived CDR1 and CDR2 are MDHEN and SYDVKM. This receptor was identified in a woman aged 25 to 39 in good health. The chain combines TRBV28 with TRBJ2-6; no clear D. Sequencing used naive CD4+ T cells sorted from blood. Specified subset: CD45RA+ positively selected. CDR3 sequence (DNA): TGTGCCAGCAGTTTCCGAACCGGGTTTGGGGCCAACGTCCTGACTTTC. It yields the protein CASSFRTGFGANVLTF.